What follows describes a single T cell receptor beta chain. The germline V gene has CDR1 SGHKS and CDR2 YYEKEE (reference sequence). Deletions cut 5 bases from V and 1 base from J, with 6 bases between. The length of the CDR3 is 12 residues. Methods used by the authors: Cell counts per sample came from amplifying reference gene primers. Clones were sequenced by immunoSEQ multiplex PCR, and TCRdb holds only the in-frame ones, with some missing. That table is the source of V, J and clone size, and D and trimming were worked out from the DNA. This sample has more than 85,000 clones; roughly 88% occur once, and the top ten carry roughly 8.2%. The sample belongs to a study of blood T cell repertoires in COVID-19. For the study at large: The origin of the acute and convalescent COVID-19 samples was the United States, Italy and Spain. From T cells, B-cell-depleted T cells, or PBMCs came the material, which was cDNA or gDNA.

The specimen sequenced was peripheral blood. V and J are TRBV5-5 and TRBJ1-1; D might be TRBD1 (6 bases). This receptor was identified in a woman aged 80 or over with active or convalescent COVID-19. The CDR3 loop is CASRGQNTEAFF. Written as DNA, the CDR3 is TGTGCCAGCAGGGGACAGAACACTGAAGCTTTCTTT.